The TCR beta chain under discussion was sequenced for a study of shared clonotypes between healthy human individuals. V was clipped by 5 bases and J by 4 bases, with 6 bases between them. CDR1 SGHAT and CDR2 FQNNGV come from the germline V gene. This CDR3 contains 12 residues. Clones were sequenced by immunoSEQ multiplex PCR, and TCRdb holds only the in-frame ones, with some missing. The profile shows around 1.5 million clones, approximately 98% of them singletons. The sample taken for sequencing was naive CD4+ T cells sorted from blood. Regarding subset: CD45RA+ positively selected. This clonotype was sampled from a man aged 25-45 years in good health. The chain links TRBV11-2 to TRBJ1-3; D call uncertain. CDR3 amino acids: CASSDQGNTIYF. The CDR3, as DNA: TGTGCCAGCAGCGACCAGGGAAACACCATATATTTT.